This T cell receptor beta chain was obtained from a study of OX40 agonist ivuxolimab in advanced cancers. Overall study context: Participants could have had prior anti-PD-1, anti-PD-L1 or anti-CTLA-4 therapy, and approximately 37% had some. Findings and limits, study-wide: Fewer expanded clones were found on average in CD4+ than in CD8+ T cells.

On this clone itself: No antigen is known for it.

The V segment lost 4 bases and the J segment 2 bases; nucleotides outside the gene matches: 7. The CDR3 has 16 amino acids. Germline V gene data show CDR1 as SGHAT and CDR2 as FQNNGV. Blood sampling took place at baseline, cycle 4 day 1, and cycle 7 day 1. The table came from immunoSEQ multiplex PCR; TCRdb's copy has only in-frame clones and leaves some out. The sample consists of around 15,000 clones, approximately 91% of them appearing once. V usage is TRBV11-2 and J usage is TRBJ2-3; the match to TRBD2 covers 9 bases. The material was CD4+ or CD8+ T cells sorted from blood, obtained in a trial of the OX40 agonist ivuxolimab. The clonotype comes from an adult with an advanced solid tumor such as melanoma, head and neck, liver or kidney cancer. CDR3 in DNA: TGTGCCAGCAGCTCCTCCGGGACTAGCTTCACAGATACGCAGTATTTT. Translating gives CASSSSGTSFTDTQYF. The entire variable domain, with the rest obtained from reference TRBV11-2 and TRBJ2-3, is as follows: EAGVAQSPRYKIIEKRQSVAFWCNPISGHATLYWYQQILGQGPKLLIQFQNNGVVDDSQLPKDRFSAERLKGVDSTLKIQPAKLEDSAVYLCASSSSGTSFTDTQYFGPGTRLTVL.